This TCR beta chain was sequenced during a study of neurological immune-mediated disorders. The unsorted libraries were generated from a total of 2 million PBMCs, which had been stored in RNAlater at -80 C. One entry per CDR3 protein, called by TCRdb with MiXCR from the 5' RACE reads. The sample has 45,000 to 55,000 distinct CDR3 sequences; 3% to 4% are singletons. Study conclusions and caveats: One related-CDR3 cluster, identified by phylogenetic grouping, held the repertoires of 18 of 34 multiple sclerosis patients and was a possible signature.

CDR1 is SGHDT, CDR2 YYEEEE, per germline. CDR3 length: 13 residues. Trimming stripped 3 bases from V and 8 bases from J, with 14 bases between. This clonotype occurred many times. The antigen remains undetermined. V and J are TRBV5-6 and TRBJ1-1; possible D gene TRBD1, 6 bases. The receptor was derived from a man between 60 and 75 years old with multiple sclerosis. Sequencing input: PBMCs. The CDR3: CASSSRGGSEAFF. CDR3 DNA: TGTGCCAGCAGCTCGAGGGGGGGATCGGAAGCTTTCTTT.